This T cell receptor (beta chain) was sequenced in a study of blood T cell repertoires in COVID-19. The CDR3 consists of 16 residues. Unmatched junction bases numbered 5, after V lost 2 bases and J lost 1 base. CDR1 and CDR2 from the germline V gene are GTSNPN and SVGIG (reference sequence). Generated by immunoSEQ multiplex PCR, the TCRdb table keeps only in-frame clones and is missing some. The sample lists over 75,000 clones, roughly 82% occurring once. The V call is TRBV30, the J call TRBJ2-2, with 9 bases lining up with TRBD2. This TCR came from a woman aged 45-65 years with acute or convalescent COVID-19. The sequenced sample consisted of peripheral blood. The CDR3 here is CAWSTTRGGNTGELFF. DNA of the CDR3: TGTGCCTGGAGTACGACGCGGGGGGGGAACACCGGGGAGCTGTTTTTT.